The clone carrying this TCR beta chain has only a few counts. There are 15 residues in the CDR3. Trimming cost V 2 bases and J 0 bases, with 10 bases left between them. Germline loops: CDR1 WSHSY, CDR2 SAAADI. The study ran its PCR with 60 Vbeta and 13 Jbeta primers. Clones were read by immunoSEQ multiplex PCR, and TCRdb kept only the in-frame ones, dropping some. The repertoire includes under 200,000 clones, approximately 71% of them detected once, and roughly 1.6% sits in the top ten. The entry originates in a study of cytomegalovirus exposure and HLA in healthy donors. The sequence derives from a girl aged 5-17 years in good health and CMV-seronegative. The sample taken for sequencing was PBMCs. The chain joins TRBV10-2 to TRBJ1-2; a possible D gene is TRBD1 (6 bases). DNA for the CDR3: TGCGCCAGCAGTGAGACAGGGTTAGCTAACTATGGCTACACCTTC. Translated: CASSETGLANYGYTF.